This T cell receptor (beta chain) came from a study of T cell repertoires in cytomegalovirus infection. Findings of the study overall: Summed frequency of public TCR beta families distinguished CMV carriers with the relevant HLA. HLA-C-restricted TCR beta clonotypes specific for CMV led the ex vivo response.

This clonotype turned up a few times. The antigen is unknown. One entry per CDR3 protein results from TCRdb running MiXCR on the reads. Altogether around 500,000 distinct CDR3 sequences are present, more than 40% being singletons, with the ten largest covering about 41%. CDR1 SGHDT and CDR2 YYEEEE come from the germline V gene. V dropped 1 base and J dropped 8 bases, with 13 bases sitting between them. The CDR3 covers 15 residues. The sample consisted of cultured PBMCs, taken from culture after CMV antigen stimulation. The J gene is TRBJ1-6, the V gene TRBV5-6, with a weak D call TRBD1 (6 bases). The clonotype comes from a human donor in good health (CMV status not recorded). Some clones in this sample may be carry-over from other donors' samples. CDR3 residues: CASSLRGTKDSPLHF. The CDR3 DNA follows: TGTGCCAGCAGCTTGCGTGGGACAAAAGATTCACCCCTCCACTTT. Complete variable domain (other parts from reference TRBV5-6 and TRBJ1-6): DAGVTQSPTHLIKTRGQQVTLRCSPKSGHDTVSWYQQALGQGPQFIFQYYEEEERQRGNFPDRFSGHQFPNYSSELNVNALLLGDSALYLCASSLRGTKDSPLHFGNGTRLTVT.